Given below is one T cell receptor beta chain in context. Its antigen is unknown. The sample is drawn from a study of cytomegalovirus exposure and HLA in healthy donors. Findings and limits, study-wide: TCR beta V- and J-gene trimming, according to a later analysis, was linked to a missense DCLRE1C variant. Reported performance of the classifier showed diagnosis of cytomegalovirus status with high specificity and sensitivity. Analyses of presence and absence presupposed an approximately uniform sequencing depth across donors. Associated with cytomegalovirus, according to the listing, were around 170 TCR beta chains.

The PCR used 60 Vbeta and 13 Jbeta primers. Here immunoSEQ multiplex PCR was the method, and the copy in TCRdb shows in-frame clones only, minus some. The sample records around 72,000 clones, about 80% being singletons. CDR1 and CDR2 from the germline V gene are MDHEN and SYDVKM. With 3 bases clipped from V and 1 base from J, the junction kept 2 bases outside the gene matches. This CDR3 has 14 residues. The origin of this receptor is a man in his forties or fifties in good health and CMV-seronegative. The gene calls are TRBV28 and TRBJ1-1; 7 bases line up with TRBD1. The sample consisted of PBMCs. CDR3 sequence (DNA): TGTGCCAGCAGTTTGGACAGGCGGAACACTGAAGCTTTCTTT. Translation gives CASSLDRRNTEAFF.